Listed below are T cell receptor beta chains from one sample, sequenced in a study of identical twins. TCRdb re-derived calls from the 5' RACE reads in MiXCR, one entry per CDR3 protein. The table shows about 220,000 distinct CDR3 sequences, with 7.5% occurring only once. This sample was also put to use in a study of yellow fever vaccine responses in identical twins.

The sample was memory (CD45RO+) T cells sorted from blood. Receptors were obtained from a woman aged 18-29 years in good health. Both conserved end residues are part of each CDR3. A D gene is named only where the DNA matches it firmly. Some rows have no size entry. The others give once, few or many, or a class for an expanded clone.

TRBV28	.	TRBD1	TRBJ1-1	CASSEYRGANTEAFF	TGTGCCAGCAGCGAGTACAGGGGGGCGAACACTGAAGCTTTCTTT
TRBV5-6	many	TRBD2	TRBJ2-5	CASSPGVGLAAETQYF	TGTGCCAGCAGCCCGGGGGTTGGACTAGCGGCTGAGACCCAGTACTTC
TRBV5-1	many	.	TRBJ2-7	CASSLAGFPLYEQYF	TGCGCCAGCAGCTTGGCGGGGTTTCCCCTCTACGAGCAGTACTTC
TRBV3-1	few	.	TRBJ2-1	CASSSFNRPYNEQFF	TGTGCCAGCTCCTCCTTTAACCGCCCCTACAATGAGCAGTTCTTC
TRBV6-5	few	.	TRBJ2-7	CASSYSGGPYGQYF	TGTGCCAGCAGTTACAGTGGCGGGCCCTACGGGCAGTACTTC
TRBV20-1	many	TRBD2	TRBJ2-3	CSARRLVSGADTQYF	TGCAGTGCTAGGAGGCTAGTGAGCGGGGCAGATACGCAGTATTTT
TRBV24-1	.	TRBD1	TRBJ1-5	CATSGTGNNQPQHF	TGTGCCACCTCCGGGACAGGGAATAATCAGCCCCAGCATTTT
TRBV29-1	many	.	TRBJ1-1	CSVGDPGRLNTEAFF	TGCAGCGTTGGGGACCCGGGACGCCTGAACACTGAAGCTTTCTTT
TRBV18	many	.	TRBJ2-2	CASSPPAQTNTGELFF	TGTGCCAGCTCACCACCAGCACAGACGAACACCGGGGAGCTGTTTTTT
TRBV5-1	many	.	TRBJ2-3	CASSQDVTSTDTQYF	TGCGCCAGCAGCCAAGATGTGACTAGCACAGATACGCAGTATTTT
TRBV20-1	.	TRBD2	TRBJ2-7	CSATSGRFTYEQYF	TGCAGTGCTACGAGCGGGAGGTTCACCTACGAGCAGTACTTC
TRBV11-2	.	.	TRBJ2-1	CASSRGYPNEQFF	TGTGCCAGCAGCCGGGGGTATCCCAATGAGCAGTTCTTC
TRBV9	few	.	TRBJ1-2	CASSGGLGYGYTF	TGTGCCAGCAGCGGCGGGCTTGGCTATGGCTACACCTTC
TRBV14	many	TRBD1	TRBJ2-2	CASRQGLNTGELFF	TGTGCCAGCCGACAGGGCCTAAACACCGGGGAGCTGTTTTTT
TRBV7-2	few	.	TRBJ1-3	CASSLVLSSGNTIYF	TGTGCCAGCAGCTTAGTACTATCCTCTGGAAACACCATATATTTT
TRBV20-1	few	.	TRBJ1-3	CSASATGNTIYF	TGCAGTGCTAGTGCAACTGGAAACACCATATATTTT
TRBV29-1	many	TRBD1	TRBJ1-1	CSVDDRGTEAFF	TGCAGCGTTGATGACAGGGGCACTGAAGCTTTCTTT
TRBV21-1	few	.	TRBJ2-3	CASSKEWDYRTDTQYF	TGTGCCAGCAGCAAAGAATGGGACTACCGCACAGATACGCAGTATTTT
TRBV4-2	.	TRBD2	TRBJ2-2	CASSRYTGTNLPGELFF	TGTGCCAGCAGCCGGTATACCGGGACTAATTTGCCCGGGGAGCTGTTTTTT
TRBV7-8	many	.	TRBJ1-1	CASSLGQGRTEAFF	TGTGCCAGCAGCTTAGGTCAGGGACGGACTGAAGCTTTCTTT
TRBV10-1	.	TRBD2	TRBJ2-2	CASSGGSGRNTGELFF	TGCGCCAGCAGTGGGGGCAGCGGGAGGAACACCGGGGAGCTGTTTTTT
TRBV28	many	TRBD1	TRBJ2-7	CASRGRDRGYEQYF	TGTGCCAGCAGGGGGAGGGACAGGGGATACGAGCAGTACTTC
TRBV25-1	few	.	TRBJ2-3	CASSESSLSTDTQYF	TGTGCCAGCAGTGAATCATCTCTCTCCACAGATACGCAGTATTTT